The 2 T cell receptor beta chains below all came from one sample that was sequenced in a study of T cell repertoires in ileal Crohn's disease. Produced via immunoSEQ multiplex PCR; TCRdb's table is partial and in-frame only. Seen here are fewer than 4,500 clones, about 80% observed once, and the top ten hold around 7%. The material sequenced was ileal tissue. These receptors all stem from an adult with Crohn's disease.

J is TRBJ2-3 and V is TRBV5-1; possibly TRBD2 for D (6 bases). The CDR3 spans 16 residues. Per germline, CDR1 SGHRS and CDR2 YFSETQ. V dropped 0 bases and J dropped 6 bases, with 17 bases sitting between them. DNA for the CDR3: TGCGCCAGCAGCTTGGACGGGACTGGCCCTGGGGATACGCAGTATTTT. Its translation: CASSLDGTGPGDTQYF. The full variable domain, rest sourced from reference TRBV5-1 and TRBJ2-3, is KAGVTQTPRYLIKTRGQQVTLSCSPISGHRSVSWYQQTPGQGLQFLFEYFSETQRNKGNFPGRFSGRQFSNSRSEMNVSTLELGDSALYLCASSLDGTGPGDTQYFGPGTRLTVL.

The gene calls are TRBV6-4 and TRBJ2-2; 10 bases map to TRBD1. This CDR3 spans 15 amino acids. The junction had 0 bases not matched to a gene; V was cut back by 2 bases and J by 3 bases. CDR1 is MRHNA and CDR2 is SNTAGT in the germline V gene. The CDR3 is CASSDGTGDTGELFF. Written as DNA, the CDR3 is TGTGCCAGCAGTGACGGGACAGGGGACACCGGGGAGCTGTTTTTT.